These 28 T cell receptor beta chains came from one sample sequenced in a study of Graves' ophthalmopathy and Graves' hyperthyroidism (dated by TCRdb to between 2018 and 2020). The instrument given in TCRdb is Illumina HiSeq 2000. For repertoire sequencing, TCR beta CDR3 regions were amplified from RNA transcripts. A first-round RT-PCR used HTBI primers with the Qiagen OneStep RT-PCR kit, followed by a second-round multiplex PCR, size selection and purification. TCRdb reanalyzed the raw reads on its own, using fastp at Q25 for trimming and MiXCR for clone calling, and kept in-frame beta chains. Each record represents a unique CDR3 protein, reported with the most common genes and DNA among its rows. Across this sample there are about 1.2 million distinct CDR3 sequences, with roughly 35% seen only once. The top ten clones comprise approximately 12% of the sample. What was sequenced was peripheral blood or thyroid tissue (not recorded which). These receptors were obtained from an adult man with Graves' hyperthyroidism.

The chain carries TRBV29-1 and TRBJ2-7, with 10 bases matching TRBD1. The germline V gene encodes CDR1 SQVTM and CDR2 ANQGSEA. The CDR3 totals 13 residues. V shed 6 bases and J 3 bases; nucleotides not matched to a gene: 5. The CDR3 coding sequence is TGCAGCGTCCAGACAGGGGGCGTCTACGAGCAGTACTTC. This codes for CSVQTGGVYEQYF.

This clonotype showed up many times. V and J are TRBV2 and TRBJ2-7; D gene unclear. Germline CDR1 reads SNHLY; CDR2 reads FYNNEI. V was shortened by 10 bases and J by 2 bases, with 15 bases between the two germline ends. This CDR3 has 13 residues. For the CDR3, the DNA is TGTGCCATTACACCCCGGCTGGCCTACGAGCAGTACTTC. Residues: CAITPRLAYEQYF.

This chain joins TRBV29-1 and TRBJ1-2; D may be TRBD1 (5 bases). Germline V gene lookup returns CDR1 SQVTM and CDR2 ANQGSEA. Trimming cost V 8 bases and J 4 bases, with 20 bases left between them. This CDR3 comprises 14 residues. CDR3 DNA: TGCAGCTCATCCCCTGGGACGGGCTTCTATGGCTACACCTTC. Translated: CSSSPGTGFYGYTF.

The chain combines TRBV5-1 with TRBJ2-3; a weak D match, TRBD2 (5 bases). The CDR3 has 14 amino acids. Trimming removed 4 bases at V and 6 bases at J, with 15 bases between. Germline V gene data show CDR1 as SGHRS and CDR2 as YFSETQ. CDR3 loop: CASSPRLNSDTQYF. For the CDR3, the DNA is TGCGCCAGCAGCCCTCGACTAAATTCGGATACGCAGTATTTT.

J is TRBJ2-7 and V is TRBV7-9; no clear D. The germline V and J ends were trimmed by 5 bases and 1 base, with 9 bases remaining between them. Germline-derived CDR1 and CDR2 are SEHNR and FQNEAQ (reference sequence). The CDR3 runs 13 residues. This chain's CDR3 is CASSPSASYEQYF. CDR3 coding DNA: TGTGCCAGCAGCCCTTCCGCGTCCTACGAGCAGTACTTC. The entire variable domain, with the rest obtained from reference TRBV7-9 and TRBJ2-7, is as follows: DTGVSQNPRHKITKRGQNVTFRCDPISEHNRLYWYRQTLGQGPEFLTYFQNEAQLEKSRLLSDRFSAERPKGSFSTLEIQRTEQGDSAMYLCASSPSASYEQYFGPGTRLTVT.

CDR3 amino acids: CAISDTSGGFEAFF. In DNA, the CDR3 is TGTGCCATCAGTGATACTAGCGGGGGCTTTGAAGCTTTCTTT. The rearrangement uses TRBV10-3 and TRBJ1-1; maybe TRBD1 (6 bases). The ends were cut back, 3 bases at V and 7 bases at J, with 15 bases in the middle. This CDR3 has 14 residues. In germline, CDR1 is ENHRY, CDR2 SYGVKD.

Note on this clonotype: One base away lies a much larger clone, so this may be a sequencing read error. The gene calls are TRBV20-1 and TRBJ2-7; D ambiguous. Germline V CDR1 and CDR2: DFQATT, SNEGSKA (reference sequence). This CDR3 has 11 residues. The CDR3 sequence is CSARISCEQYF. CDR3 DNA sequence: TGCAGTGCTCGGATCTCCTGCGAGCAGTACTTC.

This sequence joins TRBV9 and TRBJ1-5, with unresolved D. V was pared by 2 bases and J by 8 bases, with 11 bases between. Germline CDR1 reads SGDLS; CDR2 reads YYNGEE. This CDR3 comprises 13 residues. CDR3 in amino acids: CASSVAGMEPQHF. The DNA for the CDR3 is TGTGCCAGCAGCGTTGCGGGGATGGAGCCCCAGCATTTT. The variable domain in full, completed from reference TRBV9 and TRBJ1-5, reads DSGVTQTPKHLITATGQRVTLRCSPRSGDLSVYWYQQSLDQGLQFLIQYYNGEERAKGNILERFSAQQFPDLHSELNLSSLELGDSALYFCASSVAGMEPQHFGDGTRLSIL.

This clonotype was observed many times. The CDR3 here is CASSEAPNEKLFF. Here the CDR3 DNA reads TGCGCCAGCAGTGAGGCCCCTAATGAAAAACTGTTTTTT. The rearrangement joins TRBV10-2 to TRBJ1-4; D is undetermined. The CDR3 is made up of 13 amino acids. V was pared by 2 bases and J by 3 bases, with 4 bases between. Germline assignment: CDR1 WSHSY and CDR2 SAAADI.

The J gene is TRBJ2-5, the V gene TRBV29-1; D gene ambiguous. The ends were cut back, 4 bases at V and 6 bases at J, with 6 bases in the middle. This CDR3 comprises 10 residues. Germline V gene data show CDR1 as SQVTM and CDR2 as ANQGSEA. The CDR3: CSVGFKTQYF. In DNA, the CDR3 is TGCAGCGTTGGGTTTAAGACCCAGTACTTC.

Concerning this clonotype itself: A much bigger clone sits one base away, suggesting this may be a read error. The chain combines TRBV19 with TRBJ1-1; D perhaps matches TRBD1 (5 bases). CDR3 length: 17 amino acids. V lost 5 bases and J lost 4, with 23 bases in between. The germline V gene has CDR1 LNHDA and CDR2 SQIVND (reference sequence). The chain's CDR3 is CASSFGHDLGSTTEAFF. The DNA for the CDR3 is TGTGCCAGTAGTTTCGGACACGATTTGGGGTCTACCACTGAAGCTTTCTTT.

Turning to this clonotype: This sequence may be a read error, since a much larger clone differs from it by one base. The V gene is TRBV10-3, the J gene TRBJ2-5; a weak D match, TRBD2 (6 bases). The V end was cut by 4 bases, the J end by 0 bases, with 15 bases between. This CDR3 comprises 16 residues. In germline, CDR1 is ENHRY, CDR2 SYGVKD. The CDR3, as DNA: TGTGCCATCAGTGGATCCTCGGAGGGGAACCAAGAGACCCAGTACTTC. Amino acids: CAISGSSEGNQETQYF.

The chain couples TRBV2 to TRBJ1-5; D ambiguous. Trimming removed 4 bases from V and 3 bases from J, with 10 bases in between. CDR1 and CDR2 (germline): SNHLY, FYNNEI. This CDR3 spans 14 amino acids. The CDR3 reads CASSGDRDNQPQHF. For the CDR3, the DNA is TGTGCCAGCAGTGGCGATAGGGACAATCAGCCCCAGCATTTT.

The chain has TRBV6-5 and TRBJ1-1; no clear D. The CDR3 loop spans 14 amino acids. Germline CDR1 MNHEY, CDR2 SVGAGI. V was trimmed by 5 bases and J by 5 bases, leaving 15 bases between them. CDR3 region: CASSQTPGRTEAFF. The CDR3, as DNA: TGTGCCAGCAGTCAGACCCCCGGGCGAACTGAAGCTTTCTTT.

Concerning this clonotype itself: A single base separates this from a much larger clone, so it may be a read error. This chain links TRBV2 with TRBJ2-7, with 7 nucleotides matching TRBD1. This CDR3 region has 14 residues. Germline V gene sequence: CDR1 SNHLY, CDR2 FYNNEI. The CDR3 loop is CVRGTQGKSYEQYF. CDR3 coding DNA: TGTGTCAGGGGGACGCAAGGAAAATCCTACGAGCAGTACTTC.

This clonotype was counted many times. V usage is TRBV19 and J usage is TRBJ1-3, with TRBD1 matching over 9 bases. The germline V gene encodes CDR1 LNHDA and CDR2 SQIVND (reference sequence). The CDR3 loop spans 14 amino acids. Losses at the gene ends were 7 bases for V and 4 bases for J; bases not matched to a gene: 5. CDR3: CASKGQGSGNTIYF. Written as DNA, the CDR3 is TGTGCCAGTAAAGGACAGGGGTCCGGAAACACCATATATTTT.

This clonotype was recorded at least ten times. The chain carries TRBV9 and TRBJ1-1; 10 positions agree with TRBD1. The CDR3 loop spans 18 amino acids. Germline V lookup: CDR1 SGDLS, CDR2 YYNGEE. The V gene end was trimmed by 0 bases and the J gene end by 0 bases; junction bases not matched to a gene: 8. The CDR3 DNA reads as TGTGCCAGCAGCGTAGGCCCGGGACAGGGGAACATGAACACTGAAGCTTTCTTT. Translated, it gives CASSVGPGQGNMNTEAFF.

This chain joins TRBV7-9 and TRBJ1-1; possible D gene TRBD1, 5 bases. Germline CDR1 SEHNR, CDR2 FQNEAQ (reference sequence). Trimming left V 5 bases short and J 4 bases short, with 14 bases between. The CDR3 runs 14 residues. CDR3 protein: CASSQARGGTEAFF. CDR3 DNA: TGTGCCAGCAGCCAAGCCCGGGGCGGCACTGAAGCTTTCTTT.

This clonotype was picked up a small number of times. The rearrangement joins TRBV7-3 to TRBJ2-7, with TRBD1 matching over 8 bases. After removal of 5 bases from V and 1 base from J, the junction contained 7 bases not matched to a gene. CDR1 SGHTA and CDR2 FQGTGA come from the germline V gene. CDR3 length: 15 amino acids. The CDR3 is CASSPTGGKSYEQYF. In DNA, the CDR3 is TGTGCCAGCAGCCCCACAGGGGGGAAATCCTACGAGCAGTACTTC.

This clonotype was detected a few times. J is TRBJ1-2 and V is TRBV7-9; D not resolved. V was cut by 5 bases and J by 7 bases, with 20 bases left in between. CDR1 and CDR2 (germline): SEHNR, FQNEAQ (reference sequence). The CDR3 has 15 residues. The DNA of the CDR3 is TGTGCCAGCAGCCACCATCGAGATAAGGACGGTGGCTACACCTTC. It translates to CASSHHRDKDGGYTF. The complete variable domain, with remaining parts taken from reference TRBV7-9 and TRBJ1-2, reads DTGVSQNPRHKITKRGQNVTFRCDPISEHNRLYWYRQTLGQGPEFLTYFQNEAQLEKSRLLSDRFSAERPKGSFSTLEIQRTEQGDSAMYLCASSHHRDKDGGYTFGSGTRLTVV.

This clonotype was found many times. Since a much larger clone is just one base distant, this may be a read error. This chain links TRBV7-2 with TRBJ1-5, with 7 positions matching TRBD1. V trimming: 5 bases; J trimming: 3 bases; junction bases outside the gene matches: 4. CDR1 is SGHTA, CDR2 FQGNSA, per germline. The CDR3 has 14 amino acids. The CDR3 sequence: CASSPTGINQPQHF. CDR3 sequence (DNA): TGTGCCAGCAGCCCGACAGGGATCAATCAGCCCCAGCATTTT.

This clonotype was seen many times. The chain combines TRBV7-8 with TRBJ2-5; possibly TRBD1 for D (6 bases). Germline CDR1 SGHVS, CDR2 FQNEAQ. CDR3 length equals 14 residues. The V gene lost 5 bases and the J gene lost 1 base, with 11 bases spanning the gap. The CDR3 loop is CASSKDRPQETQYF. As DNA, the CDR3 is TGTGCCAGCAGCAAAGACAGGCCCCAAGAGACCCAGTACTTC.

CDR3: CASSEAVNSPNEQYF. The CDR3 DNA is TGTGCCAGCAGTGAAGCAGTAAACTCCCCCAACGAGCAGTACTTC. The rearrangement uses TRBV6-6 and TRBJ2-7; D ambiguous. Trimming stripped 5 bases from V and 5 bases from J, with 19 bases between. Germline values: CDR1 MNHNY, CDR2 SVGAGI (reference sequence). The CDR3 runs 15 residues.

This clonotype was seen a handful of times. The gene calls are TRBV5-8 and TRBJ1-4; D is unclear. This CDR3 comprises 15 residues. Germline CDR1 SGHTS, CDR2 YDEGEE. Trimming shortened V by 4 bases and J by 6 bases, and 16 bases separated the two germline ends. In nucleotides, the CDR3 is TGTGCCAGCAGCCGAGAGCCGACGGGGTATGAAAAACTGTTTTTT. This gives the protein CASSREPTGYEKLFF.

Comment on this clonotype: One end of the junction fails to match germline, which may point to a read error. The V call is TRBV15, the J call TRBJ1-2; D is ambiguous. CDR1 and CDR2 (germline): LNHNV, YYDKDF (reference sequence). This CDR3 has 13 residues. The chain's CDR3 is CAASSLVGYGYTF. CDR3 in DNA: TGTGCCGCCAGCAGCTTGGTCGGGTATGGCTACACCTTC. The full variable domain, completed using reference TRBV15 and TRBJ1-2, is DAMVIQNPRYQVTQFGKPVTLSCSQTLNHNVMYWYQQKSSQAPKLLFHYYDKDFNNEADTPDNFQSRRPNTSFCFLDIRSPGLGDTAMYLCAASSLVGYGYTFGSGTRLTVV.

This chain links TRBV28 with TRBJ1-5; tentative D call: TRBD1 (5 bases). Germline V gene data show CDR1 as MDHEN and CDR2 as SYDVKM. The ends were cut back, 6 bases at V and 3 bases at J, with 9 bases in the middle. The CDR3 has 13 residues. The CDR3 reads CASRGGYNQPQHF. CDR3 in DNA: TGTGCCAGCAGGGGGGGGTACAATCAGCCCCAGCATTTT.

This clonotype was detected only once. The CDR3 coding sequence is TGTGCCTGGAGTCCAACTAGCAATCAGCCCCAGCATTTT. The encoded protein is CAWSPTSNQPQHF. The chain combines TRBV9 with TRBJ1-5, with D unclear. This CDR3 has 13 amino acids. Germline assignment: CDR1 SGDLS and CDR2 YYNGEE. V lost 10 bases, J lost 0 bases, and 11 bases lay in between.

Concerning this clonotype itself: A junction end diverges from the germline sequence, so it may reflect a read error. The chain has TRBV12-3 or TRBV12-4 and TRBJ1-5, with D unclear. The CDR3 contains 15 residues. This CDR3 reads CASSLSGSSNRPQHF. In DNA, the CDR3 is TGTGCCAGCAGTTTATCAGGTTCTAGCAATCGGCCCCAGCATTTT.